Included here is one TCR beta chain sequence, with context. The antigen remains unidentified. This sample is drawn from a study of post-analysis software for immune sequencing data. Study outcomes and limitations: In multiple sclerosis, normalized Chao1 diversity was significantly below that of controls. Compared with controls, patients had more of roughly five TRBV segments, including TRBV5-6, TRBV5-1 and TRBV20-1.

V was clipped by 6 bases and J by 4 bases; unmatched bases: 8. Germline V lookup: CDR1 MNHNY, CDR2 SVGAGI (reference sequence). The CDR3 is made up of 16 amino acids. Prepared TCR beta cDNA libraries contained unique molecular identifiers. TCRdb called the PCR reads again in MiXCR, with one record for every CDR3 protein. The sample yields a few hundred thousand distinct CDR3 sequences, roughly 40% seen once. The receptor comes from a girl aged 2 to 9 with multiple sclerosis. Sequencing was done on a sample of blood. V and J are TRBV6-6 and TRBJ1-5; TRBD1 matches at 11 bases. The chain's CDR3 is CASRYRGQGENQPQHF. CDR3 nucleotide sequence: TGTGCCAGCAGATATAGGGGACAGGGGGAAAATCAGCCCCAGCATTTT.